This T cell receptor beta chain stems from a study of molecular identifiers for immune sequencing clone quantification. Study conclusions and caveats: Clones above 20 RNA copies contained over 97% of effector molecules but under 1% of naive ones.

As for this clonotype: No antigen is known for it. Just one base apart from a much larger clone, this may be a read error.

The ends lost 11 bases at V and 8 bases at J; junction bases unmatched: 11. CDR1 and CDR2 from the germline V gene are MNHEY and SMNVEV (reference sequence). The CDR3 has 12 residues. One entry per CDR3 protein, called by TCRdb with MiXCR from the PCR reads. The table includes about 97,000 distinct CDR3 sequences, 20% to 25% detected once. The chain has TRBV27 and TRBJ1-1; 7 nucleotides line up with TRBD1. Specimen: naive CD8+ T cells from blood, with Jurkat cell RNA spiked in. Subset meaning: FACS-sorted CD8+CD4-CCR7+CD45RA+ naive T cells. The sequence derives from a human donor in good health. Some libraries in this study had Jurkat cell RNA spiked in. The CDR3 spells CAGGKGGIEAFF. CDR3 coding DNA: TGTGCCGGCGGAAAAGGGGGCATCGAAGCTTTCTTT.